This TCR beta chain was obtained from a study of technical replicates of blood from a handful of donors. The table came from immunoSEQ multiplex PCR; TCRdb's copy has only in-frame clones and leaves some out. The sample shows approximately 80,000 clones, around nine tenths of them seen only once. This CDR3 region has 15 residues. Germline CDR1 reads KGHSH; CDR2 reads LQKENI. V was shortened by 6 bases and J by 7 bases, with 21 bases between the two germline ends. The material sequenced was T cells isolated from PBMCs. The receptor was isolated from a human donor in good health. The chain couples TRBV18 to TRBJ2-5, with D possibly TRBD2 on 5 matching bases. CDR3 sequence reads: CASSLLLGESGTQYF. The CDR3 DNA sequence: TGTGCCAGCTCCCTCCTCCTTGGGGAGTCGGGGACCCAGTACTTC. Based on the CDR3 plus reference TRBV18 and TRBJ2-5, the full variable domain is NAGVMQNPRHLVRRRGQEARLRCSPMKGHSHVYWYRQLPEEGLKFMVYLQKENIIDESGMPKERFSAEFPKEGPSILRIQQVVRGDSAAYFCASSLLLGESGTQYFGPGTRLLVL.